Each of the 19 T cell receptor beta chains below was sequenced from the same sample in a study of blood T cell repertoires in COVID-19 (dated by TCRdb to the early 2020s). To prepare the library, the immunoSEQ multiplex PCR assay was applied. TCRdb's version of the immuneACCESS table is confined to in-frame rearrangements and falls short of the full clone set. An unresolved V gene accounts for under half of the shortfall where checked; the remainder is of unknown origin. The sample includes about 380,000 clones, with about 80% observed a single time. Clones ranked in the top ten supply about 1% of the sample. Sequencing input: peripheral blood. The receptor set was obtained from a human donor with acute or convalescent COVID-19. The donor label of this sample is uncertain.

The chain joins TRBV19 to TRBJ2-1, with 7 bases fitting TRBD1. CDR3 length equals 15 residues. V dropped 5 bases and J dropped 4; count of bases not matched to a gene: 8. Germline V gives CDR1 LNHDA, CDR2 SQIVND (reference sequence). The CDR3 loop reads CASSARDSSYNEQFF. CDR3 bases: TGTGCCAGTAGTGCCCGGGACAGTTCTTACAATGAGCAGTTCTTC.

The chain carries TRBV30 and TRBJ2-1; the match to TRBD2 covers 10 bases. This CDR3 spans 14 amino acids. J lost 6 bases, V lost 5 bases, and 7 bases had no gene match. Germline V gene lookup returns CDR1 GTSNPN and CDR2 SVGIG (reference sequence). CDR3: CAWDGAGGFNEQFF. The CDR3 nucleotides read TGTGCCTGGGACGGAGCGGGGGGGTTCAATGAGCAGTTCTTC.

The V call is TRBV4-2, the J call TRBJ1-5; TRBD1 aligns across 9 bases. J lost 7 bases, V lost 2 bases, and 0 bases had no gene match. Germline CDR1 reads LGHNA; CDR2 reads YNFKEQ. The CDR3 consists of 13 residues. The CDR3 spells CASSQTGGQPQHF. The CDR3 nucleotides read TGTGCCAGCAGCCAAACAGGGGGCCAGCCCCAGCATTTT.

The CDR3 coding sequence is TGTGCCAGCAGCTTGGGGGCCCCCACAGATACGCAGTATTTT. Translated, it gives CASSLGAPTDTQYF. The chain couples TRBV9 to TRBJ2-3; TRBD1 might be the D (6 bases). CDR3 size: 14 residues. In germline, CDR1 is SGDLS, CDR2 YYNGEE. V was clipped by 4 bases and J by 2 bases, with 11 bases between them.

The CDR3 region has the DNA TGTGCCAGCAGCCAAGGGTTCGGGACCCAGTACTTC. Translating it yields CASSQGFGTQYF. The V call is TRBV3-1 (or the pseudogene TRBV3-2), the J call TRBJ2-5, with D unclear. Trimming cost V 1 base and J 7 bases, with 7 bases left between them. The CDR3 loop spans 12 amino acids. Per the germline V gene, CDR1 is LGHDT and CDR2 is YNNKEL (reference sequence).

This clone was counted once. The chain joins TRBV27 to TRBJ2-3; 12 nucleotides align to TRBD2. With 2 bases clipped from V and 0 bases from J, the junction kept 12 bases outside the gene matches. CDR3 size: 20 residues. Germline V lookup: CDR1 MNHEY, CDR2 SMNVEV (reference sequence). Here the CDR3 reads CASSLTSGGLGVTSTDTQYF. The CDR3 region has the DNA TGTGCCAGCAGTTTAACTAGCGGGGGGCTTGGGGTCACTAGCACAGATACGCAGTATTTT.

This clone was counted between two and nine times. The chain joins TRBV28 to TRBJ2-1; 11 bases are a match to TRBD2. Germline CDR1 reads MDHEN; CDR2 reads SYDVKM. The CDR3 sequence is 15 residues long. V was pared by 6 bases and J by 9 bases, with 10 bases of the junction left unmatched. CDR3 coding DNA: TGTGCCAGCAGCCAACTACTAGCGGGGGCTAGTGAGCAGTTCTTC. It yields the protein CASSQLLAGASEQFF.

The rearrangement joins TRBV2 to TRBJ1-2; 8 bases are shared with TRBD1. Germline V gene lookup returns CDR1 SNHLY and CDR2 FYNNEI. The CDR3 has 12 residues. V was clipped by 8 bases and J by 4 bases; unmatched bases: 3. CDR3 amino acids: CASGGQVYGYTF. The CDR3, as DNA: TGTGCCAGCGGGGGACAGGTCTATGGCTACACCTTC. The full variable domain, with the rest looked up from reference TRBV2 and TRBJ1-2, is EPEVTQTPSHQVTQMGQEVILRCVPISNHLYFYWYRQILGQKVEFLVSFYNNEISEKSEIFDDQFSVERPDGSNFTLKIRSTKLEDSAMYFCASGGQVYGYTFGSGTRLTVV.

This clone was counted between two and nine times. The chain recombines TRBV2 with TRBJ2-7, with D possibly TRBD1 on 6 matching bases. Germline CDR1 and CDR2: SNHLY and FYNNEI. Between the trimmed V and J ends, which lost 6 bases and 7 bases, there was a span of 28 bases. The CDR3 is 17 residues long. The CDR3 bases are TGTGCCAGCAGGCCCCCCTCCGGACAGCACCTTATGAGGGAGCAGTACTTC. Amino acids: CASRPPSGQHLMREQYF.

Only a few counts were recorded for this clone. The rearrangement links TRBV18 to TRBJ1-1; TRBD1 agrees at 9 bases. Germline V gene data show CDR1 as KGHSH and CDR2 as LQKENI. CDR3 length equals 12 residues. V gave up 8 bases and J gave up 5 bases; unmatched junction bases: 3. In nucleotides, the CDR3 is TGTGCCAGCCGGGGGACAGGGACTGAAGCTTTCTTT. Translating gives CASRGTGTEAFF.

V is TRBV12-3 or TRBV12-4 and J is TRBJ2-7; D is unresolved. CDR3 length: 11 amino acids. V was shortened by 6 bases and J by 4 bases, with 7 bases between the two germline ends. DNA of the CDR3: TGTGCCAGCAGCCACTGGTACGAGCAGTACTTC. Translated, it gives CASSHWYEQYF.

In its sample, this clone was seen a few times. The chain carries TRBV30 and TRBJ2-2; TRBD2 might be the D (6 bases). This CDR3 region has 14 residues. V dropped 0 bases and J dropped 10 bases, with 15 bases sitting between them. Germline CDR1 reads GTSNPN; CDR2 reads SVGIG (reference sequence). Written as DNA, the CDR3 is TGTGCCTGGAGTGTAAACACCCTAGCGACGGAGCTGTTTTTT. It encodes CAWSVNTLATELFF.

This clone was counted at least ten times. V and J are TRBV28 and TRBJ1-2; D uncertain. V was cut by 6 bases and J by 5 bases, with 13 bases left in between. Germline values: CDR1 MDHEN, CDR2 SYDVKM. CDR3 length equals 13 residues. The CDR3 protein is CASRPSVPYGYTF. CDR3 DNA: TGTGCCAGCAGACCCAGTGTACCTTATGGCTACACCTTC.

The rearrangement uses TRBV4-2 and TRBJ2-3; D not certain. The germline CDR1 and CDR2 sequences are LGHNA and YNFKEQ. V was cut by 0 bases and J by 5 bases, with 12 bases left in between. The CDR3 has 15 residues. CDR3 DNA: TGTGCCAGCAGCCAAGAGTTCTCGCGTGTAGATACGCAGTATTTT. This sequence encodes CASSQEFSRVDTQYF.

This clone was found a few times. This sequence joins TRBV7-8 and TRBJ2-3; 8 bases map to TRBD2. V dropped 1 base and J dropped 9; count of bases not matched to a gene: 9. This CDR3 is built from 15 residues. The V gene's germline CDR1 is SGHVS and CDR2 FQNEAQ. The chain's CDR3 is CASSLVSGVFGTQYF. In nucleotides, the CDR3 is TGTGCCAGCAGCTTAGTTAGCGGGGTGTTCGGAACGCAGTATTTT. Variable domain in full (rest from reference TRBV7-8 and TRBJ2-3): GAGVSQSPRYKVAKRGQDVALRCDPISGHVSLFWYQQALGQGPEFLTYFQNEAQLDKSGLPSDRFFAERPEGSVSTLKIQRTQQEDSAVYLCASSLVSGVFGTQYFGPGTRLTVL.

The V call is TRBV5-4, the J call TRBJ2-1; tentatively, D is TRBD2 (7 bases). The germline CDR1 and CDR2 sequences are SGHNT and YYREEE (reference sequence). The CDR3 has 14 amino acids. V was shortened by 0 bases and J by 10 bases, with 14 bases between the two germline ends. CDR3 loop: CASSLVGGLGEQFF. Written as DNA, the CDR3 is TGTGCCAGCAGCTTGGTGGGGGGGCTCGGAGAGCAGTTCTTC.

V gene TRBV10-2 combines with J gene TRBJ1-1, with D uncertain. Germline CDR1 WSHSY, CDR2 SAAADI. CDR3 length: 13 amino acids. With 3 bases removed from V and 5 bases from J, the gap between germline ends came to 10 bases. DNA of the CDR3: TGCGCCAGCAGTGACCAGGTTTGGACTGAAGCTTTCTTT. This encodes CASSDQVWTEAFF.

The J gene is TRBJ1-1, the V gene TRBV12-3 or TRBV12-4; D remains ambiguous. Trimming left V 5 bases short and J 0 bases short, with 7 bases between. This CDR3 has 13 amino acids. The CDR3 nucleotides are TGTGCCAGCAGTCCCTATCTGAACACTGAAGCTTTCTTT. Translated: CASSPYLNTEAFF.

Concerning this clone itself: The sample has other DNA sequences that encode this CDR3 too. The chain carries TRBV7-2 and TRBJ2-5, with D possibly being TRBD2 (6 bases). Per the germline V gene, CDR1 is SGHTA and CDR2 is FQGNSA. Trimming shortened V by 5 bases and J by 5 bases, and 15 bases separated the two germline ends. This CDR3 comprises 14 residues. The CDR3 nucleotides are TGTGCCAGCAGCCTTAGCGGCCGTGGGGAGACCCAGTACTTC. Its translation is CASSLSGRGETQYF.